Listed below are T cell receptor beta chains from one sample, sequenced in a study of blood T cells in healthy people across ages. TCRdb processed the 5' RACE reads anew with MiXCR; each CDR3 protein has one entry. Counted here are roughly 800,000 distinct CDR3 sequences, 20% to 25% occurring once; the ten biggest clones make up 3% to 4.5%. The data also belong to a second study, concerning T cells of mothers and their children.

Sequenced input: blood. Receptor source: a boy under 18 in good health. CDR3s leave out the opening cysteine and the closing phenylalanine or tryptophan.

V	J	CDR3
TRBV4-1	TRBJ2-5	ASSQYQGRTETQY
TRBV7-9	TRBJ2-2	ASSLVPAGELF
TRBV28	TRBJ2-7	ASSLQGPEQY
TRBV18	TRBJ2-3	ASSLTSLTDTQY
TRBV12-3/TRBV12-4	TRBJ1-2	ASSLAGGRRGYT
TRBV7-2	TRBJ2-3	GSSGRGFAGDTQY
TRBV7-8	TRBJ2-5	ASSSGQGAYETQY
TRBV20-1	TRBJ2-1	SREGAYHEQF
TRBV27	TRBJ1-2	ASSLRGVPSTRRGYT
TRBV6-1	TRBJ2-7	ASLLTGSLYEQY
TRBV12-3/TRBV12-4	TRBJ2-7	ASSWGLISYEQY
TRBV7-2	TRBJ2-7	ASSFFRGPSYEQY
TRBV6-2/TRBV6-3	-	ASIGAPHYEQY
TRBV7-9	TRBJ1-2	ASSLSRGWTNYGYT
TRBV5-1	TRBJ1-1	ASSNSPGTYLEAF
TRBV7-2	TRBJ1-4	ASSLAGQNEKLF
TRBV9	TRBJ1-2	ASSGDSYGYT
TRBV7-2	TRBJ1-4	ASSRAGGVSTNEKLF
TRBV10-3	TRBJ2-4	AISESNLNIQY
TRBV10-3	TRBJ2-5	AISGTNQETQY
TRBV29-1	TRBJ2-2	SVAAPDRNTGELF
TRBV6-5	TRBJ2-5	ASSSGGSGSGETQY
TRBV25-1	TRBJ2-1	ASSEVAGAYNEQF
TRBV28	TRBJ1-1	AVGGQGAAEAF
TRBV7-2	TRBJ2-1	ASSVTSGDSSYNEQF
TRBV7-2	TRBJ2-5	ASSPLSAGVAETQY
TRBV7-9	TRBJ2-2	ASSFPPGQGSPTGELF
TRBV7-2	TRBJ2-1	ASTGTEYNEQF
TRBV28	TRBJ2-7	ASSRQGELD
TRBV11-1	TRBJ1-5	ASSLDTRPGQPQH
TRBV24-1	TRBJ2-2	ATSDPGHILGELF
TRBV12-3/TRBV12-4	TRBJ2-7	ASSLGTGGHFEQY